What follows describes a single T cell receptor (beta chain). This sample includes further DNA sequences coding for the same CDR3. Naive CD8 cells lacked CD45RO and underwent positive selection for CCR7, leaving out terminally differentiated effector memory CD45RA+ cells. Germline V gene sequence: CDR1 MGHDK, CDR2 SYGVNS. V was cut by 0 bases and J by 4 bases, with 1 base left in between. The CDR3 covers 11 residues. The data are from a study of shared clonotypes between healthy human individuals. The assay was immunoSEQ multiplex PCR, and TCRdb's table has in-frame clones only and misses some. Altogether roughly 770,000 clones are present, approximately 96% being singletons, with the ten largest covering under 0.3%.

The sequence was collected from a man aged 25 to 40 in good health. V is TRBV25-1 and J is TRBJ2-7; D is unresolved. The sample consisted of naive CD8+ T cells sorted from blood. This CDR3 is CASSEYYEQYF. Here the CDR3 DNA reads TGTGCCAGCAGTGAATATTACGAGCAGTACTTC.